The next 21 T cell receptor beta chains were all read from a single sample in a study of human T cells and chemical hapten exposure. TCRdb reanalysed the RACE reads using MiXCR and keeps one entry per CDR3 protein. The sample lists some 71,000 distinct CDR3 sequences; around 10% were seen once. The time point here: patch test 2, 6 weeks after DPC sensitization. Treatment of the sample: therapeutic diphenylcyclopropenone sensitization with weekly scalp DPC. The specimen was whole blood, collected in connection with sensitization to the hapten diphenylcyclopropenone (DPC). These receptor sequences come from a woman between 45 and 65 years old with alopecia areata. Some clones in this sample may be carry-over from other donors' samples.

There are a few counts of this clonotype. The rearrangement joins TRBV12-3 or TRBV12-4 to TRBJ1-5; TRBD1 matches at 7 bases. The CDR3 extends over 15 amino acids. V gave up 4 bases and J gave up 1 base; unmatched junction bases: 4. The CDR3 nucleotides are TGTGCCAGCAGTTATCACAGGGGAAGCAATCAGCCCCAGCATTTT. This sequence encodes CASSYHRGSNQPQHF.

This clonotype showed up just a few times. For the CDR3, the DNA is TGCGCCAGCAGTGAAGGCCCTCTAGGATACAATGAGCAGTTCTTC. Protein sequence: CASSEGPLGYNEQFF. The chain recombines TRBV10-1 with TRBJ2-1; D remains ambiguous. The germline CDR1 and CDR2 sequences are WNHNN and SYGVQD (reference sequence). Trimming stripped 3 bases from V and 4 bases from J, with 13 bases between. The CDR3 covers 15 residues.

This clonotype was counted a few times. The CDR3 loop reads CSGVGASNEQFF. CDR3 coding DNA: TGCAGTGGTGTCGGGGCGAGCAATGAGCAGTTCTTC. The chain has TRBV20-1 and TRBJ2-1; D is perhaps TRBD1 or TRBD2 (5 bases each). Germline-derived CDR1 and CDR2 are DFQATT and SNEGSKA (reference sequence). Between the trimmed V and J ends, which lost 7 bases and 6 bases, there was a span of 13 bases. This CDR3 contains 12 residues.

This clonotype was detected many times. The rearrangement links TRBV20-1 to TRBJ2-7; 13 positions agree with TRBD2. Germline CDR1 reads DFQATT; CDR2 reads SNEGSKA (reference sequence). CDR3 length: 18 residues. V was clipped by 5 bases and J by 2 bases; unmatched bases: 15. This CDR3 is CSAVPGLAGPSSAYEQYF. The CDR3 DNA reads as TGCAGTGCTGTACCGGGACTAGCGGGACCAAGTAGTGCCTACGAGCAGTACTTC.

This rearrangement joins TRBV19 to TRBJ2-3, with 11 bases that match TRBD2. CDR3 length equals 17 residues. V gave up 4 bases and J gave up 4 bases; unmatched junction bases: 10. Germline CDR1 is LNHDA and CDR2 is SQIVND (reference sequence). The CDR3 DNA follows: TGTGCCAGTAGTACCGAAGTACTAGCGGGAGTCGCAGATACGCAGTATTTT. Translated, it gives CASSTEVLAGVADTQYF.

The rearrangement joins TRBV2 to TRBJ2-7, with a tentative D call TRBD2 (6 bases). This CDR3 has 15 amino acids. Per the germline V gene, CDR1 is SNHLY and CDR2 is FYNNEI. V was pared by 6 bases and J by 0 bases, with 15 bases between. The CDR3 sequence: CASRNRRADSYEQYF. The CDR3 coding sequence is TGTGCCAGCAGGAATAGGAGGGCTGACTCCTACGAGCAGTACTTC. Together with reference TRBV2 and TRBJ2-7, the CDR3 gives the full variable domain: EPEVTQTPSHQVTQMGQEVILRCVPISNHLYFYWYRQILGQKVEFLVSFYNNEISEKSEIFDDQFSVERPDGSNFTLKIRSTKLEDSAMYFCASRNRRADSYEQYFGPGTRLTVT.

In this sample, this clonotype turned up a few times. The chain is built from TRBV7-8 and TRBJ2-2, with D possibly TRBD1 on 6 matching bases. In germline, CDR1 is SGHVS, CDR2 FQNEAQ. V lost 5 bases and J lost 6, with 10 bases in between. This CDR3 is 13 amino acids long. The CDR3 DNA reads as TGTGCCAGCAGCGAATACAGGGCCGGGGAGCTGTTTTTT. Translated: CASSEYRAGELFF.

This clonotype has at least ten counts. The chain links TRBV7-9 to TRBJ2-1, with 7 bases fitting TRBD2. The CDR3 contains 15 residues. From germline, CDR1 is SEHNR and CDR2 FQNEAQ (reference sequence). V was clipped by 4 bases and J by 10 bases; unmatched bases: 13. DNA for the CDR3: TGTGCCAGCAGCTCCATACCCGACGGTAGCGGGGAGCAGTTCTTC. It translates to CASSSIPDGSGEQFF.

The chain links TRBV7-9 to TRBJ2-3; 7 bases are a match to TRBD1. The J segment lost 7 bases and the V segment lost 5 bases, leaving 12 bases of the junction unmatched. CDR3 size: 15 residues. From germline, CDR1 is SEHNR and CDR2 FQNEAQ (reference sequence). The chain's CDR3 is CASSLRGGNYNTQYF. CDR3 sequence (DNA): TGTGCCAGCAGCCTCCGAGGGGGCAACTACAATACGCAGTATTTT. Complete variable domain (other parts from reference TRBV7-9 and TRBJ2-3): DTGVSQNPRHKITKRGQNVTFRCDPISEHNRLYWYRQTLGQGPEFLTYFQNEAQLEKSRLLSDRFSAERPKGSFSTLEIQRTEQGDSAMYLCASSLRGGNYNTQYFGPGTRLTVL.

In this sample, this clonotype turned up many times. The gene calls are TRBV20-1 and TRBJ2-5, with TRBD2 as a possible D gene (8 bases). Germline CDR1 is DFQATT and CDR2 is SNEGSKA (reference sequence). Between the trimmed V and J ends, which lost 1 base and 0 bases, there was a span of 15 bases. This CDR3 is 16 amino acids long. In DNA form, the CDR3 reads TGCAGTGCTAGAGCCCCGGGAGGGACAGACCAAGAGACCCAGTACTTC. Amino acid sequence: CSARAPGGTDQETQYF.

The table lists this clonotype with many counts. The chain carries TRBV5-4 and TRBJ2-1; TRBD2 matches 10 bases. The ends lost 4 bases at V and 5 bases at J; junction bases unmatched: 6. The CDR3 extends over 15 amino acids. Per germline, CDR1 SGHNT and CDR2 YYREEE (reference sequence). The CDR3, as DNA: TGTGCCAGCAGCCCTAGCGGGAGTCGGCACAATGAGCAGTTCTTC. It encodes CASSPSGSRHNEQFF.

This clonotype was counted a few times. The chain couples TRBV3-1 to TRBJ1-1; D is unclear. The V end lost 0 bases, the J end lost 1 base, and 6 bases lay between the germline ends. Germline V CDR1 and CDR2: LGHDT, YNNKEL (reference sequence). This CDR3 comprises 14 residues. The CDR3 loop reads CASSQDRENTEAFF. The CDR3, as DNA: TGTGCCAGCAGCCAAGATAGGGAGAACACTGAAGCTTTCTTT. The variable domain in full, completed from reference TRBV3-1 and TRBJ1-1, reads DTAVSQTPKYLVTQMGNDKSIKCEQNLGHDTMYWYKQDSKKFLKIMFSYNNKELIINETVPNRFSPKSPDKAHLNLHINSLELGDSAVYFCASSQDRENTEAFFGQGTRLTVV.

This clonotype was counted many times. The CDR3 here is CAISDLTRGTQYF. The CDR3 DNA reads TGTGCCATCAGTGATCTGACCCGAGGGACCCAGTACTTC. The V and J genes are TRBV10-3 and TRBJ2-5; no firm D call. CDR3 size: 13 residues. CDR1 and CDR2 (germline): ENHRY, SYGVKD. The V end lost 3 bases, the J end lost 7 bases, and 12 bases lay between the germline ends.

This clonotype was recorded many times. The CDR3 DNA reads TGCAGTGCAGCTAGAGGTGAAGCTGACGGCTACACCTTC. This codes for CSAARGEADGYTF. The chain carries TRBV20-1 and TRBJ1-2; D unclear. V lost 6 bases to trimming and J lost 8 bases, with 19 bases between them. This CDR3 comprises 13 residues. The germline CDR1 and CDR2 sequences are DFQATT and SNEGSKA (reference sequence).

Turning to this clonotype: A much bigger clone sits one base away, suggesting this may be a read error. This chain uses TRBV18 with TRBJ2-7; D remains ambiguous. The CDR3 is made up of 15 amino acids. Germline CDR1 KGHSH, CDR2 LQKENI. In DNA, the CDR3 is TGTGCCAACTCACTGACGGACCCGAGCTCCTACGAGCAGTACTTC. Translated, it gives CANSLTDPSSYEQYF.

The genes are TRBV11-2 and TRBJ2-3; the D gene is possibly TRBD2 (5 bases). This CDR3 is 14 amino acids long. V was pared by 5 bases and J by 0 bases, with 9 bases between. The germline V gene has CDR1 SGHAT and CDR2 FQNNGV. The CDR3 region is CASSHSGSTDTQYF. The CDR3 nucleotides are TGTGCCAGCAGCCACAGCGGAAGCACAGATACGCAGTATTTT.

This clonotype appeared many times. This chain joins TRBV12-3 or TRBV12-4 and TRBJ2-3; D gene ambiguous. The V end was cut by 6 bases, the J end by 2 bases, with 6 bases between. The CDR3 contains 12 residues. CDR3 sequence reads: CASRQITDTQYF. As DNA, the CDR3 is TGTGCCAGCAGACAAATCACAGATACGCAGTATTTT.

There are many counts of this clonotype. This chain joins TRBV30 and TRBJ2-2, with D tentatively TRBD1 (5 bases). The CDR3 consists of 12 residues. V lost 4 bases and J lost 6, with 9 bases in between. Per germline, CDR1 GTSNPN and CDR2 SVGIG (reference sequence). CDR3 sequence reads: CAWTGKPGELFF. Here the CDR3 DNA reads TGTGCCTGGACAGGGAAGCCCGGGGAGCTGTTTTTT.

This clonotype was counted a single time. The chain has TRBV11-1 and TRBJ2-7; D is uncertain. V was cut by 2 bases and J by 0 bases, with 11 bases left in between. The CDR3 has 15 amino acids. The germline CDR1 and CDR2 sequences are SGHAT and FQDESV (reference sequence). The CDR3 sequence: CASSLPPPSSYEQYF. In nucleotides, the CDR3 is TGTGCCAGCAGCTTACCTCCGCCTAGCTCCTACGAGCAGTACTTC.

This clonotype appeared a few times. This chain links TRBV20-1 with TRBJ2-7; 8 nucleotides agree with TRBD1. Unmatched junction bases numbered 14, after V lost 1 base and J lost 9 bases. CDR3 length: 15 residues. CDR1 is DFQATT and CDR2 is SNEGSKA in the germline V gene (reference sequence). CDR3 bases: TGCAGTGCTAGAGGACCGAAGGACAGGGTATTAGGGCAGTACTTC. Translation gives CSARGPKDRVLGQYF.

This clonotype has a count of ten or more. The chain uses TRBV9 and TRBJ1-2; D is uncertain. Trimming left V 3 bases short and J 4 bases short, with 13 bases between. The CDR3 runs 14 residues. The germline CDR1 and CDR2 sequences are SGDLS and YYNGEE. The CDR3 region is CASSAQTQSYGYTF. CDR3 in DNA: TGTGCCAGCAGCGCACAGACACAGTCCTATGGCTACACCTTC.